This TCR beta chain stems from a study of early T cells in non-severe SARS-CoV-2 infection. Findings and caveats of the study: The matching step, a VDJdb search, favored anti-spike CD8 responses and missed private and CD4 specificities.

Separate cDNA molecules each had unique molecular identifiers attached to them. TCRdb processed the 5' RACE reads anew with MiXCR; each CDR3 protein has one entry. The sample contains about 35,000 distinct CDR3 sequences, 5.5% to 7% of which appear only once. This CDR3 comprises 14 residues. This clonotype was counted at least ten times. What it recognizes is unknown. The chain recombines TRBV21-1 with TRBJ1-2; the table's D call of TRBD1 was not tested on the DNA. TRBV21-1 is a documented pseudogene. The clonotype originates from an adult who was a healthcare worker with PCR-confirmed SARS-CoV-2 infection or an uninfected control (not recorded which). Source: whole blood, taken at baseline. This CDR3 reads CASSKRPGGHGYTF. The CDR3, as DNA: TGTGCCAGCAGCAAAAGGCCAGGGGGCCATGGCTACACCTTC.